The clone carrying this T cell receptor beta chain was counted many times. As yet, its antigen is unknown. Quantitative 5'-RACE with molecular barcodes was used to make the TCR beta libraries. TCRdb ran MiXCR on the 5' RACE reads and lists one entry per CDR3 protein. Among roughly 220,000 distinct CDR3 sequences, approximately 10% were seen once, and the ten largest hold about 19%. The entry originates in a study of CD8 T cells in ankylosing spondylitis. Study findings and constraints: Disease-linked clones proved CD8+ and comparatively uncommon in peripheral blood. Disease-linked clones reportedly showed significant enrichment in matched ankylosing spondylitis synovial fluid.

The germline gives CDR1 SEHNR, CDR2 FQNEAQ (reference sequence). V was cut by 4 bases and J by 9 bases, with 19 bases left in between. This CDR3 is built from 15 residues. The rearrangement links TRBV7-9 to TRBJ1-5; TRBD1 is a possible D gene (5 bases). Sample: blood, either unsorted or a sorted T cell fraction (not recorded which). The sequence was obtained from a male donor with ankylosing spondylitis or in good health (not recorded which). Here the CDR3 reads CASSSGETDQGPQHF. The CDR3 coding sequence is TGTGCCAGCAGCTCAGGAGAAACAGACCAGGGGCCCCAGCATTTT.